The 3 T cell receptor beta chains listed next were all sequenced from one sample in a study of identical twins. MiXCR was run by TCRdb on the 5' RACE reads, yielding one entry per CDR3 protein. Altogether 650,000 to 750,000 distinct CDR3 sequences are present, less than 25% being singletons, with the ten largest covering 4.3%. Separately, the same data were catalogued under a study of T cells expressing NK-cell markers.

Sequenced sample: PBMCs. The receptor set was obtained from a young woman in good health.

This clonotype has more than one count but fewer than ten. V gene TRBV7-9 combines with J gene TRBJ2-7, with 8 positions matching TRBD1. CDR1 is SEHNR, CDR2 FQNEAQ, per germline (reference sequence). The CDR3 is 15 residues long. After removal of 3 bases from V and 3 bases from J, the junction contained 7 bases not matched to a gene. The CDR3 here is CASSFQGQVSYEQYF. CDR3 coding DNA: TGTGCCAGCAGCTTTCAGGGACAGGTGAGCTACGAGCAGTACTTC.

This clonotype was counted only a few times. This chain's CDR3 is CASSPTSEYNEQFF. CDR3 DNA sequence: TGTGCCAGCAGCCCGACTAGTGAGTACAATGAGCAGTTCTTC. The chain combines TRBV12-3 or TRBV12-4 with TRBJ2-1; the D gene is possibly TRBD2 (6 bases). V gave up 6 bases and J gave up 4 bases, with 13 bases separating them. The length of the CDR3 is 14 residues.

There are a few counts of this clonotype. The chain links TRBV12-3 or TRBV12-4 to TRBJ2-7; TRBD2 matches at 8 bases. The CDR3 is 13 residues long. V was pared by 6 bases and J by 3 bases, with 4 bases of the junction left unmatched. In DNA form, the CDR3 reads TGTGCCAGCAGGGTAGCGGGAAACTACGAGCAGTACTTC. Amino acids: CASRVAGNYEQYF.